These 9 T cell receptor beta chains came from one sample sequenced in a study of blood T cell repertoires in COVID-19. Assay used: immunoSEQ multiplex PCR; TCRdb lists only in-frame clones, some missing. The sample lists around 190,000 clones, about 88% occurring once. Sequencing input: peripheral blood. Receptor source: a man aged 50 or older with COVID-19, enrolled during active disease.

To note about this clone: This sample includes further DNA sequences coding for the same CDR3. The V and J genes are TRBV5-1 and TRBJ1-4, with TRBD1 as a possible D gene (5 bases). V lost 0 bases to trimming and J lost 3 bases, with 9 bases between them. The CDR3 is 15 amino acids. Germline assignment: CDR1 SGHRS and CDR2 YFSETQ. The CDR3 loop reads CASSLVQGSNEKLFF. The CDR3 DNA sequence: TGCGCCAGCAGCTTGGTTCAGGGTTCTAATGAAAAACTGTTTTTT.

The chain employs TRBV19 and TRBJ2-1, with 10 bases aligning to TRBD2. The CDR3 covers 14 residues. Germline V CDR1 and CDR2: LNHDA, SQIVND (reference sequence). V gave up 7 bases and J gave up 6 bases; unmatched junction bases: 6. CDR3 amino acids: CASKSGRDVNEQFF. The CDR3 nucleotides are TGTGCCAGTAAAAGCGGGAGGGATGTCAATGAGCAGTTCTTC.

This clone has only one observation. V gene TRBV19 combines with J gene TRBJ2-1; 11 bases agree with TRBD2. Germline values: CDR1 LNHDA, CDR2 SQIVND (reference sequence). V trimming: 6 bases; J trimming: 3 bases; junction bases outside the gene matches: 13. The CDR3 has 18 residues. CDR3 sequence: CASSNPGLADRGYNEQFF. The DNA for the CDR3 is TGTGCCAGTAGCAATCCGGGACTAGCGGATAGGGGCTACAATGAGCAGTTCTTC.

The CDR3: CASSIGWGSGYGYTF. The CDR3, as DNA: TGTGCCAGTAGTATAGGATGGGGCTCCGGCTATGGCTACACCTTC. The rearrangement uses TRBV19 and TRBJ1-2, with a weak D call TRBD1 (5 bases). The CDR3 is 15 amino acids. CDR1 is LNHDA and CDR2 is SQIVND in the germline V gene (reference sequence). Between the trimmed V and J ends, which lost 1 base and 4 bases, there was a span of 13 bases.

The chain links TRBV19 to TRBJ1-5; TRBD1 aligns across 10 bases. The CDR3 runs to 15 residues. The J segment lost 1 base and the V segment lost 7 bases, leaving 4 bases of the junction unmatched. Germline CDR1 and CDR2: LNHDA and SQIVND (reference sequence). The CDR3 here is CASNKGQGSNQPQHF. CDR3 sequence (DNA): TGTGCCAGTAATAAGGGACAGGGGAGCAATCAGCCCCAGCATTTT.

The chain joins TRBV5-1 to TRBJ2-5; 15 bases map to TRBD2. Trimming at V came to 3 bases and at J to 5 bases, leaving 8 bases not matched to a gene. This CDR3 is 17 amino acids long. The V gene's germline CDR1 is SGHRS and CDR2 YFSETQ. CDR3 region: CASSSGLAGGPAETQYF. The CDR3 DNA sequence: TGCGCCAGCAGCTCAGGACTAGCGGGAGGGCCGGCCGAGACCCAGTACTTC.

This chain joins TRBV15 and TRBJ1-5; D not resolved. This CDR3 contains 13 residues. The V end lost 0 bases, the J end lost 8 bases, and 8 bases lay between the germline ends. Germline lookup yields CDR1 LNHNV and CDR2 YYDKDF (reference sequence). The CDR3 region is CATSRERDEPQHF. The CDR3 DNA follows: TGTGCCACCAGCAGAGAGAGGGATGAGCCCCAGCATTTT. The whole variable domain, remainder taken from reference TRBV15 and TRBJ1-5, is DAMVIQNPRYQVTQFGKPVTLSCSQTLNHNVMYWYQQKSSQAPKLLFHYYDKDFNNEADTPDNFQSRRPNTSFCFLDIRSPGLGDTAMYLCATSRERDEPQHFGDGTRLSIL.

This clone showed up just once. CDR3 bases: TGTGCCAGCAGCTTAGGGGTTCTGGGCGCTGAAGCTTTCTTT. Its protein product is CASSLGVLGAEAFF. V is TRBV7-9 and J is TRBJ1-1, with unresolved D. V lost 1 base, J lost 6 bases, and 12 bases lay in between. CDR1 and CDR2 from the germline V gene are SEHNR and FQNEAQ (reference sequence). The CDR3 is 14 residues long. Full variable domain (missing parts from reference TRBV7-9 and TRBJ1-1): DTGVSQNPRHKITKRGQNVTFRCDPISEHNRLYWYRQTLGQGPEFLTYFQNEAQLEKSRLLSDRFSAERPKGSFSTLEIQRTEQGDSAMYLCASSLGVLGAEAFFGQGTRLTVV.

The chain carries TRBV7-8 and TRBJ2-1; 9 bases align to TRBD1. CDR1 is SGHVS, CDR2 FQNEAQ, per germline. With V trimmed by 0 bases and J by 4 bases, 7 bases remained unmatched. The CDR3 length is 17 residues. The CDR3 bases are TGTGCCAGCAGCTTAGCAGGGAGACAGGGGGTGTACAATGAGCAGTTCTTC. Protein: CASSLAGRQGVYNEQFF.